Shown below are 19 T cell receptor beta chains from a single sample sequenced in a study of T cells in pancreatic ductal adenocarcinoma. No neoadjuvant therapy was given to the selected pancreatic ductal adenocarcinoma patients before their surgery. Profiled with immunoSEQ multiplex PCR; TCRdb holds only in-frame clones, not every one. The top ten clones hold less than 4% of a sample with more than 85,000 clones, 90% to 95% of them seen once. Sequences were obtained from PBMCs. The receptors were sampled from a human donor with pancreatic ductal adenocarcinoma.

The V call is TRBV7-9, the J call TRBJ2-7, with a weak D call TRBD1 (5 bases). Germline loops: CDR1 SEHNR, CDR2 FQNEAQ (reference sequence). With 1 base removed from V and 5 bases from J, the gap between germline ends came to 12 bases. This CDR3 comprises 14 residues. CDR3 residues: CASSLVLGPHEQYF. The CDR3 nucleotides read TGTGCCAGCAGCTTAGTATTGGGGCCTCACGAGCAGTACTTC.

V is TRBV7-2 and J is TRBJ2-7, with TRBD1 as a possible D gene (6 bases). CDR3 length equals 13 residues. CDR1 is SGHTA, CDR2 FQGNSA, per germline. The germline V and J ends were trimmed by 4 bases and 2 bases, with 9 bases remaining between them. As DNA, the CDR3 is TGTGCCAGCAGCTGGGACACCGCCTACGAGCAGTACTTC. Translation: CASSWDTAYEQYF.

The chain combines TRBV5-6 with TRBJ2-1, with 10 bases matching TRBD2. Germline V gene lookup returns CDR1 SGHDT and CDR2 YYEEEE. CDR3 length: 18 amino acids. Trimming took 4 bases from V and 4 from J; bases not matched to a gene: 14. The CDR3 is CASSGVRRSGRPYNEQFF. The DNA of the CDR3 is TGTGCCAGCAGCGGCGTTAGGCGTAGCGGGAGGCCTTACAATGAGCAGTTCTTC.

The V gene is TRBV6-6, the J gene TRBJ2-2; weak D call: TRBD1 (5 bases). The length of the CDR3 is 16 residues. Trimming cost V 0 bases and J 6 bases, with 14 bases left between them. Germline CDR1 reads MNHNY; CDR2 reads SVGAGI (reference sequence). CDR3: CASSYSQGSLAGELFF. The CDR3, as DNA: TGTGCCAGCAGTTACTCTCAGGGCTCCTTAGCCGGGGAGCTGTTTTTT.

The DNA for the CDR3 is TGTGCCAGCAGCGCTCTAGCGGGAGGGCGAGGCAATGAGCAGTTCTTC. It codes for CASSALAGGRGNEQFF. The rearrangement joins TRBV11-2 to TRBJ2-1; TRBD2 agrees at 12 bases. CDR1 and CDR2 from the germline V gene are SGHAT and FQNNGV. V shed 5 bases, J shed 6 bases, and the junction held 8 bases outside the gene matches. This CDR3 contains 16 residues.

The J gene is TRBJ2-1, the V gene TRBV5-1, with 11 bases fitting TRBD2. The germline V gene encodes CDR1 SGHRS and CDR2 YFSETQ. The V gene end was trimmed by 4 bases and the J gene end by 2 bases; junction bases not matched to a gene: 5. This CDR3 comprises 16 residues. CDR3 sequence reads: CASSPLAGGTYNEQFF. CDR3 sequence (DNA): TGCGCCAGCAGCCCTTTAGCGGGAGGGACCTACAATGAGCAGTTCTTC.

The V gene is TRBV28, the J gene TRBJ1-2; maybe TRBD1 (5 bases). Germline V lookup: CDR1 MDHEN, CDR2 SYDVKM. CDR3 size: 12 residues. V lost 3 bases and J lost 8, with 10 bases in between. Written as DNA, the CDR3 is TGTGCCAGCAGTTTTTTCGGGGGAGGCTACACCTTC. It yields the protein CASSFFGGGYTF.

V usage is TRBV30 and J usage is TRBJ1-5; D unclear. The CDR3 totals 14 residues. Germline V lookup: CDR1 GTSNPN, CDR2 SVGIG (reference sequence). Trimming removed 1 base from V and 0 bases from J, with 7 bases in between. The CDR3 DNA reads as TGTGCCTGGAGTGGGCATTATAGCAATCAGCCCCAGCATTTT. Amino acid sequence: CAWSGHYSNQPQHF.

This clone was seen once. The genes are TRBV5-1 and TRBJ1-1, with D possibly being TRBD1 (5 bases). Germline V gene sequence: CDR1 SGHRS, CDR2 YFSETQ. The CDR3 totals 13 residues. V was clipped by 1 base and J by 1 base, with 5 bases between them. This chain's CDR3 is CASSLQGNTEAFF. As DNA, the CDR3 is TGCGCCAGCAGCTTGCAGGGGAACACTGAAGCTTTCTTT.

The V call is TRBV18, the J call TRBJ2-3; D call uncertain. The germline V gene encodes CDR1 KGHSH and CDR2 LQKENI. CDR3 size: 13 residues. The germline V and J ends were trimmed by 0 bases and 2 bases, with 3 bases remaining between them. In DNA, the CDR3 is TGTGCCAGCTCACCACCTAACACAGATACGCAGTATTTT. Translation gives CASSPPNTDTQYF.

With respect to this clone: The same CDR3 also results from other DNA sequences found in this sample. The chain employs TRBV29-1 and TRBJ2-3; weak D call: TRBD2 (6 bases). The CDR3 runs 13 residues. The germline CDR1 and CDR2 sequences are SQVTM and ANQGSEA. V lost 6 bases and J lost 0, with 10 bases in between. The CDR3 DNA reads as TGCAGCGTGCTTGGGGGGAGCACAGATACGCAGTATTTT. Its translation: CSVLGGSTDTQYF.

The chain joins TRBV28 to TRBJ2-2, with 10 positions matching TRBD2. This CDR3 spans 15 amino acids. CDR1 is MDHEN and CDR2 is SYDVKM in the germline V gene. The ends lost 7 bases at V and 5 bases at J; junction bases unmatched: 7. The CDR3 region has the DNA TGTGCCAGCATTTCTAGCGGGAGAAAAACCGGGGAGCTGTTTTTT. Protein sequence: CASISSGRKTGELFF.

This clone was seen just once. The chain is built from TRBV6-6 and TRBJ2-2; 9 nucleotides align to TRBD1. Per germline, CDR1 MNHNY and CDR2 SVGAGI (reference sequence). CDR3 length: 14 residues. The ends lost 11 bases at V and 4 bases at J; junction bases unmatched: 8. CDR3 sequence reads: CASYRGQGTGELFF. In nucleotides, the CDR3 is TGTGCCTCCTACAGGGGGCAGGGCACCGGGGAGCTGTTTTTT.

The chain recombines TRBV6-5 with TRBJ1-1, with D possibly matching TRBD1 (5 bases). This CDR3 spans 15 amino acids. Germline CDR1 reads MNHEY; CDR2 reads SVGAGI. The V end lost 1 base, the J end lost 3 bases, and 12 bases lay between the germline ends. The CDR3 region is CASSYLTGGDTEAFF. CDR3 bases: TGTGCCAGCAGTTACTTAACAGGCGGGGACACTGAAGCTTTCTTT.

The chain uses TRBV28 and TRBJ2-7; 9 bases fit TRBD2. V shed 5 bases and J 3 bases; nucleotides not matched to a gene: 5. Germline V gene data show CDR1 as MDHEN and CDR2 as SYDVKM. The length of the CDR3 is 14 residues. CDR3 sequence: CASSTGTSLYEQYF. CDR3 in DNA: TGTGCCAGCAGTACCGGGACTAGCCTCTACGAGCAGTACTTC.

The CDR3 sequence: CASSPLGQGNEKLFF. In nucleotides, the CDR3 is TGTGCCAGCTCACCACTTGGACAGGGTAATGAAAAACTGTTTTTT. The V call is TRBV18, the J call TRBJ1-4, with 8 bases fitting TRBD1. This CDR3 has 15 amino acids. CDR1 and CDR2 (germline): KGHSH, LQKENI. The junction had 2 bases not matched to a gene; V was cut back by 1 base and J by 4 bases.

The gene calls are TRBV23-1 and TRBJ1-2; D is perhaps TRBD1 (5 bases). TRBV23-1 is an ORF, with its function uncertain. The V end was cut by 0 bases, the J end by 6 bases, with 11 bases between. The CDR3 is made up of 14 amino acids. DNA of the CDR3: TGCGCCAGCAGTCAATCCCGGGGGACGGATGGCTACACCTTC. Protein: CASSQSRGTDGYTF.

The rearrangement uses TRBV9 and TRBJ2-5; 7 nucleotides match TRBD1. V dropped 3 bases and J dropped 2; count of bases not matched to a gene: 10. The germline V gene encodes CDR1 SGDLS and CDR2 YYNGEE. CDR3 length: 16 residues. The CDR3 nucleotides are TGTGCCAGCAGCGCCCTAGGGGGCTCGGGACAAGAGACCCAGTACTTC. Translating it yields CASSALGGSGQETQYF.

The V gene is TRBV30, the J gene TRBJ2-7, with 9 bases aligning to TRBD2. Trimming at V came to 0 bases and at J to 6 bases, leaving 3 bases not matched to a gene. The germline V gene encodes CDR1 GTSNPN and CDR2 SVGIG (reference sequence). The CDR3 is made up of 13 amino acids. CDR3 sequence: CAWSVAGGSEQYF. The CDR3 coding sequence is TGTGCCTGGAGTGTCGCGGGAGGGAGCGAGCAGTACTTC.